Following are 10 T cell receptor beta chains from one sample sequenced in a study of chemoradiotherapy in HPV16-positive cancers. Profiling relied on immunoSEQ multiplex PCR, and the TCRdb table lists in-frame clones only, not all of them. Of about 23,000 clones in the sample, roughly nine tenths were seen once. The input for sequencing was blood, taken from a patient who underwent chemoradiotherapy. These receptors all stem from a human donor with HPV-associated anogenital cancer.

The chain employs TRBV11-3 and TRBJ2-5, with D uncertain. V was pared by 3 bases and J by 4 bases, with 15 bases between. In germline, CDR1 is SGHNT, CDR2 YENEEA. The CDR3 is made up of 15 amino acids. CDR3 amino acids: CASSLGSVLGETQYF. CDR3 nucleotide sequence: TGTGCCAGCAGCTTGGGGTCGGTTTTGGGAGAGACCCAGTACTTC.

The gene calls are TRBV5-1 and TRBJ2-7, with a weak D call TRBD1 (6 bases). The CDR3 loop spans 15 amino acids. V was cut by 2 bases and J by 0 bases, with 12 bases left in between. Germline lookup yields CDR1 SGHRS and CDR2 YFSETQ. In DNA, the CDR3 is TGCGCCAGCAGCTTACAGGGTACAGGCTCCTACGAGCAGTACTTC. This sequence encodes CASSLQGTGSYEQYF.

V usage is TRBV7-2 and J usage is TRBJ2-3; no firm D call. The CDR3 consists of 15 residues. Germline V gene data show CDR1 as SGHTA and CDR2 as FQGNSA. Trimming removed 6 bases at V and 2 bases at J, with 15 bases between. The CDR3 DNA is TGTGCCAGCAGGAGTGGAGCGTCCCCCACAGATACGCAGTATTTT. It translates to CASRSGASPTDTQYF.

This rearrangement joins TRBV18 to TRBJ2-4, with 8 nucleotides matching TRBD2. The CDR3 sequence is 15 residues long. Per germline, CDR1 KGHSH and CDR2 LQKENI. Trimming removed 5 bases from V and 7 bases from J; junction bases left unmatched: 10. CDR3 protein: CASSTSSGGSNIQYF. The DNA of the CDR3 is TGTGCCAGCTCAACGTCGAGCGGGGGAAGCAACATTCAGTACTTC.

V is TRBV9 and J is TRBJ1-2, with 8 bases lining up with TRBD1. The ends lost 0 bases at V and 8 bases at J; junction bases unmatched: 6. The V gene's germline CDR1 is SGDLS and CDR2 YYNGEE. The CDR3 loop spans 14 amino acids. The CDR3 is CASSVERDRKGYTF. In DNA, the CDR3 is TGTGCCAGCAGCGTAGAGCGGGACAGGAAAGGCTACACCTTC.

Only one count was recorded for this clone. This chain links TRBV7-3 with TRBJ2-2; TRBD2 agrees at 7 bases. Per the germline V gene, CDR1 is SGHTA and CDR2 is FQGTGA. The CDR3 spans 17 residues. The J segment lost 0 bases and the V segment lost 5 bases, leaving 9 bases of the junction unmatched. For the CDR3, the DNA is TGTGCCAGCAGCCAGGGACGGCGGGGGACGAACACCGGGGAGCTGTTTTTT. Its translation is CASSQGRRGTNTGELFF.

The chain joins TRBV6-1 to TRBJ2-1; D is undetermined. The V and J ends lost 3 bases and 3 bases respectively, with 12 bases between them. The CDR3 spans 15 residues. Germline assignment: CDR1 MNHNS and CDR2 SASEGT. As DNA, the CDR3 is TGTGCCAGCAGTGAGCCCGGCCACCGCTACAATGAGCAGTTCTTC. Amino acid sequence: CASSEPGHRYNEQFF.

The V and J genes are TRBV4-3 and TRBJ2-1, with TRBD2 matching 10 bases. V lost 4 bases to trimming and J lost 4 bases; unmatched junction nucleotides: 4. The CDR3 length is 15 residues. Germline lookup yields CDR1 LGHNA and CDR2 YSLEER. The CDR3 nucleotides read TGCGCCAGCAGCCGGACTAGCGGTACTTACAATGAGCAGTTCTTC. It specifies CASSRTSGTYNEQFF.

The gene calls are TRBV4-1 and TRBJ2-2; D perhaps matches TRBD2 (7 bases). CDR3 length: 17 residues. Trimming removed 0 bases from V and 4 bases from J, with 15 bases in between. The germline V gene has CDR1 MGHRA and CDR2 YSYEKL. The CDR3 sequence is CASSQDWGGIPTGELFF. In DNA form, the CDR3 reads TGCGCCAGCAGCCAAGATTGGGGGGGCATTCCCACCGGGGAGCTGTTTTTT.

The chain is built from TRBV11-2 and TRBJ2-1; D is perhaps TRBD1 or TRBD2 (5 bases each). Trimming stripped 6 bases from V and 3 bases from J, with 12 bases between. CDR3 size: 14 residues. Germline loops: CDR1 SGHAT, CDR2 FQNNGV. The CDR3 DNA reads TGTGCCAGCAGATCTTTGAGGGGCTACAATGAGCAGTTCTTC. Its protein is CASRSLRGYNEQFF.